The source of this TCR beta chain is a study of beta chain features in type 1 diabetes. Looking at the study overall: Researchers looked at some 110 million sorted cells across all samples.

Since all of the isolated RNA was reverse transcribed, expressed TCRB transcripts were what got sequenced. Libraries were prepared by immunoSEQ multiplex PCR; TCRdb keeps only in-frame clonotypes and omits some of them. The profile shows some 17,000 clones, roughly three quarters of them singletons. This clone has more than one count but fewer than ten. As yet, its antigen is unknown. Study observations and caveats: Any HLA-type effect on TCRB rearrangement remained unresolved here. TCRB CDR3 length was moderately but significantly reduced in all four CD4+ subsets of Type 1 diabetes patients.

Germline V gene data show CDR1 as SGHNT and CDR2 as YENEEA. The CDR3 sequence is 13 residues long. Unmatched junction bases numbered 3, after V lost 4 bases and J lost 6 bases. The sequencing input was stem cell memory CD4+ T cells from blood. The chain combines TRBV11-3 with TRBJ2-3; 8 bases fit TRBD1. The receptor comes from a man aged 25-45 years with type 1 diabetes. CDR3 amino acids: CASSWTGLDTQYF. The CDR3, as DNA: TGTGCCAGCAGCTGGACAGGGTTGGATACGCAGTATTTT.